This T cell receptor beta chain was observed in a study of identifying expanded T cells in peripheral blood. Sequencing was performed with immunoSEQ multiplex PCR; in TCRdb, only in-frame clones are kept and a portion is missing. The sample gives roughly 100,000 clones, more than 70% of which show up once; roughly 3.9% is in the top ten. Sequenced: blood. This receptor was identified in a person aged 18 to 70 in good health.

The CDR3 DNA is TGTGCCAGCCATCGGAACACCGGGGAGCTGTTTTTT. This sequence encodes CASHRNTGELFF. J is TRBJ2-2 and V is TRBV28, with no clear D. V dropped 8 bases and J dropped 1 base, with 5 bases sitting between them. The germline V gene has CDR1 MDHEN and CDR2 SYDVKM. This CDR3 contains 12 residues.